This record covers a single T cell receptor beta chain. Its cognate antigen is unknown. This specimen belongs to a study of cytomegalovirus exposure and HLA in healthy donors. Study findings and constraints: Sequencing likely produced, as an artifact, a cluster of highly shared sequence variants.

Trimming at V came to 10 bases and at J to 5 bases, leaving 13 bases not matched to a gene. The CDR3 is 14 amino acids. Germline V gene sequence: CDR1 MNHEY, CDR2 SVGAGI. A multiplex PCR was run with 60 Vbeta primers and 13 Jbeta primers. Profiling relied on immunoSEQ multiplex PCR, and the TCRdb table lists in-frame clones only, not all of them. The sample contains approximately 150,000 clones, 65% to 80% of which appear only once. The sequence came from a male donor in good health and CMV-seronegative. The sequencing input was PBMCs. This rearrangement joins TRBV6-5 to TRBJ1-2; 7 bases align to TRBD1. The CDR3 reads CAKHRGQPNYGYTF. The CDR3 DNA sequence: TGTGCCAAACACAGGGGACAGCCAAATTATGGCTACACCTTC.